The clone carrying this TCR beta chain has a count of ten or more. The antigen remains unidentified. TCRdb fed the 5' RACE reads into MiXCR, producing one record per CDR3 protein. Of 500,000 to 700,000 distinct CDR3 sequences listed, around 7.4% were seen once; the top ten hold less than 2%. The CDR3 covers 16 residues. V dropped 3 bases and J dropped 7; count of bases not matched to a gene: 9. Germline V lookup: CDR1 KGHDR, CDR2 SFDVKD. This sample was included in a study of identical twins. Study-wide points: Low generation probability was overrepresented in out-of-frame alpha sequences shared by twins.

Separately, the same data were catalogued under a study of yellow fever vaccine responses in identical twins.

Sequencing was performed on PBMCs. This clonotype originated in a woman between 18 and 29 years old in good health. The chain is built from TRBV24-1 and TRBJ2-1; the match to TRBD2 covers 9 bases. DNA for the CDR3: TGTGCCACCAGTGATCGTTTTGTAGCGGGAGTTAATGAGCAGTTCTTC. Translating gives CATSDRFVAGVNEQFF.